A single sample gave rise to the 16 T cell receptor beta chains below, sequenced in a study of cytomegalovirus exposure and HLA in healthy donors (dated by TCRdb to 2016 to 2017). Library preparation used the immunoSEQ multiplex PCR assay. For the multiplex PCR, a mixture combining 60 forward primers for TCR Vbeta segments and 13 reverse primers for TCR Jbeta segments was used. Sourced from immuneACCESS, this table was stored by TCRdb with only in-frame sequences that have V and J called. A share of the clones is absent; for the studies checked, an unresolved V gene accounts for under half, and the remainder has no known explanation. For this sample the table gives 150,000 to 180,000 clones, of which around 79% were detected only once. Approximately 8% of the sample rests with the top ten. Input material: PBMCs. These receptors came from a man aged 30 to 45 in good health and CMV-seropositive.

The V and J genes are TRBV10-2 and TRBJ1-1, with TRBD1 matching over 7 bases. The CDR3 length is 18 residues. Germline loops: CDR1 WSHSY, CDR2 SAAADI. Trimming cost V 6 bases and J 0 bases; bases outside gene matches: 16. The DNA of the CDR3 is TGCGCCAGCAGGACAGGGTGGGCCGTGGCGGGCATGAACACTGAAGCTTTCTTT. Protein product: CASRTGWAVAGMNTEAFF.

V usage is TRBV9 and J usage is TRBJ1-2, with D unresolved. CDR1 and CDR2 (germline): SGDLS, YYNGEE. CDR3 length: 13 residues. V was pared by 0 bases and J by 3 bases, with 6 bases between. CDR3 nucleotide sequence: TGTGCCAGCAGCGTAGTAACAGACTATGGCTACACCTTC. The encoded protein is CASSVVTDYGYTF.

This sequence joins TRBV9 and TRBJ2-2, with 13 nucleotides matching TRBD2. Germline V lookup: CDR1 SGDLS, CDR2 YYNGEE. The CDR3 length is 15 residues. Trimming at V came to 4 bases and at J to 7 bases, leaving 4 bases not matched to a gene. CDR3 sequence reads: CASSPWTSGSGELFF. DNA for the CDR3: TGTGCCAGCAGCCCCTGGACTAGCGGGAGCGGGGAGCTGTTTTTT.

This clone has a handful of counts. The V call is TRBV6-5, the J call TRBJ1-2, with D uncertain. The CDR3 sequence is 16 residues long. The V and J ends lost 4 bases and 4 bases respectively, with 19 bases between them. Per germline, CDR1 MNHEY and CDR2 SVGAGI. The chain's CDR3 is CASSLSGDLVFYGYTF. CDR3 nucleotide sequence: TGTGCCAGCAGTTTGTCGGGAGACTTGGTGTTCTATGGCTACACCTTC.

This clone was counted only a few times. This CDR3 reads CASSPWEGTDTQYF. The DNA for the CDR3 is TGTGCCAGCAGCCCGTGGGAGGGGACAGATACGCAGTATTTT. The V gene is TRBV7-2, the J gene TRBJ2-3, with 7 bases lining up with TRBD2. CDR1 is SGHTA, CDR2 FQGNSA, per germline. The ends lost 5 bases at V and 3 bases at J; junction bases unmatched: 5. The CDR3 has 14 amino acids. The whole variable domain, filled in from reference TRBV7-2 and TRBJ2-3, reads GAGVSQSPSNKVTEKGKDVELRCDPISGHTALYWYRQSLGQGLEFLIYFQGNSAPDKSGLPSDRFSAERTGGSVSTLTIQRTQQEDSAVYLCASSPWEGTDTQYFGPGTRLTVL.

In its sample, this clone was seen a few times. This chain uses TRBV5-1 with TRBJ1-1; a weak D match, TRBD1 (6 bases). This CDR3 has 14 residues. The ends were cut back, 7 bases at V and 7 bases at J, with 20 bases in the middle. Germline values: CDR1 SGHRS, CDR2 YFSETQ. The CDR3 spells CASRPRGMDGEAFF. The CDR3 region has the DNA TGCGCCAGCCGGCCGAGGGGGATGGACGGTGAAGCTTTCTTT.

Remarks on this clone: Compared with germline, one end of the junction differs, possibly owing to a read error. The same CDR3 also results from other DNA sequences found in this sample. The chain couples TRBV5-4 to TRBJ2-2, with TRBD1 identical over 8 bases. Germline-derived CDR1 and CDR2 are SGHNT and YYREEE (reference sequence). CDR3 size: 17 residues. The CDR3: CASSPGQAPSRTGELFF. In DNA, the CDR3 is TGCGCCAGCAGCCCGGGACAGGCTCCCTCGAGGACCGGGGAGCTGTTTTTT.

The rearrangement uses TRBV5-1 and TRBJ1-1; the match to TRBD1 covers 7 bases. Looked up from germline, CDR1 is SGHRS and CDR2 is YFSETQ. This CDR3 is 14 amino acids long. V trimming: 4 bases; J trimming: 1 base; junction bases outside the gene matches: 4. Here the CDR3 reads CASSPGTENTEAFF. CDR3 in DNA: TGCGCCAGCAGCCCCGGGACAGAGAACACTGAAGCTTTCTTT.

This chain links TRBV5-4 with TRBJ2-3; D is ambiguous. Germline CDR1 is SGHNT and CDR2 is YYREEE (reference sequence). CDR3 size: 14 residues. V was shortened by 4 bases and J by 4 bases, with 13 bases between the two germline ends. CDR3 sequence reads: CASSQPARADTQYF. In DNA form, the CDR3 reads TGTGCCAGCAGCCAACCTGCGCGTGCAGATACGCAGTATTTT.

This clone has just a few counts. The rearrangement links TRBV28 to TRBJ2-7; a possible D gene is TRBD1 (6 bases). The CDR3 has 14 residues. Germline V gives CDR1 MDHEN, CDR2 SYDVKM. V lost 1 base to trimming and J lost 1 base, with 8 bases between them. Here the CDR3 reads CASSLLQGSYEQYF. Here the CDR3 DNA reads TGTGCCAGCAGTTTATTACAGGGTTCCTACGAGCAGTACTTC. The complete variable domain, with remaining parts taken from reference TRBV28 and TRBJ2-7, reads DVKVTQSSRYLVKRTGEKVFLECVQDMDHENMFWYRQDPGLGLRLIYFSYDVKMKEKGDIPEGYSVSREKKERFSLILESASTNQTSMYLCASSLLQGSYEQYFGPGTRLTVT.

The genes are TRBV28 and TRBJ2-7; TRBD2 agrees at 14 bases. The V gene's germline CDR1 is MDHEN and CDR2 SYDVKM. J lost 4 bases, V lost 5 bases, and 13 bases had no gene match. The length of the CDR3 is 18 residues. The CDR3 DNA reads TGTGCCAGCAGTCCAGTCTATGGGACTAGCGGGAGTCTGTACGAGCAGTACTTC. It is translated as CASSPVYGTSGSLYEQYF.

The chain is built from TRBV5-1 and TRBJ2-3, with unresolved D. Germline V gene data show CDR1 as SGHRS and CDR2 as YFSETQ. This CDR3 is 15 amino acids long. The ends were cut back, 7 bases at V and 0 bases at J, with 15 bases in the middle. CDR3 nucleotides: TGCGCCAGCGCAAGGCAGCAGACTAGCACAGATACGCAGTATTTT. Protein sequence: CASARQQTSTDTQYF. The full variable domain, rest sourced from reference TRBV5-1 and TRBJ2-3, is KAGVTQTPRYLIKTRGQQVTLSCSPISGHRSVSWYQQTPGQGLQFLFEYFSETQRNKGNFPGRFSGRQFSNSRSEMNVSTLELGDSALYLCASARQQTSTDTQYFGPGTRLTVL.

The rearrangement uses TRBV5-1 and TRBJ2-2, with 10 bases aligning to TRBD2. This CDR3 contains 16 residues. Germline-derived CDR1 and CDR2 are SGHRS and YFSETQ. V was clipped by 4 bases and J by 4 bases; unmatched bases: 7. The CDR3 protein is CASSGSGTSATGELFF. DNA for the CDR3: TGCGCCAGCAGCGGTTCCGGGACTAGCGCCACCGGGGAGCTGTTTTTT.

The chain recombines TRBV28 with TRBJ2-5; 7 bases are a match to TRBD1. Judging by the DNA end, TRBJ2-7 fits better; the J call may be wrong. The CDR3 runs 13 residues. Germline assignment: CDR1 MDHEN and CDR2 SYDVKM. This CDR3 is CASSPTGPYEQYF. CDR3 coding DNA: TGTGCCAGCAGTCCGACAGGGCCGTACGAGCAGTACTTC.

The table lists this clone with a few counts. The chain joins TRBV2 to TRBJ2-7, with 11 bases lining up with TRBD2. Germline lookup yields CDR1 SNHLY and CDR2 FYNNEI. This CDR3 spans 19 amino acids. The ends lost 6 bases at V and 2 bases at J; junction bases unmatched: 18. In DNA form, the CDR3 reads TGTGCCAGCAGAGTCCCGAGTGCAACTAGCGGGGGAAACGCCTACGAGCAGTACTTC. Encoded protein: CASRVPSATSGGNAYEQYF.

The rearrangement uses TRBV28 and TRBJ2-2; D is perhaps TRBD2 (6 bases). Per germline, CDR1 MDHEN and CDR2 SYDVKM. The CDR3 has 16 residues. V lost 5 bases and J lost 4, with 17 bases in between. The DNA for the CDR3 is TGTGCCAGCAGTCTTTTTGGGCAGGGAGGCACCGGGGAGCTGTTTTTT. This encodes CASSLFGQGGTGELFF.